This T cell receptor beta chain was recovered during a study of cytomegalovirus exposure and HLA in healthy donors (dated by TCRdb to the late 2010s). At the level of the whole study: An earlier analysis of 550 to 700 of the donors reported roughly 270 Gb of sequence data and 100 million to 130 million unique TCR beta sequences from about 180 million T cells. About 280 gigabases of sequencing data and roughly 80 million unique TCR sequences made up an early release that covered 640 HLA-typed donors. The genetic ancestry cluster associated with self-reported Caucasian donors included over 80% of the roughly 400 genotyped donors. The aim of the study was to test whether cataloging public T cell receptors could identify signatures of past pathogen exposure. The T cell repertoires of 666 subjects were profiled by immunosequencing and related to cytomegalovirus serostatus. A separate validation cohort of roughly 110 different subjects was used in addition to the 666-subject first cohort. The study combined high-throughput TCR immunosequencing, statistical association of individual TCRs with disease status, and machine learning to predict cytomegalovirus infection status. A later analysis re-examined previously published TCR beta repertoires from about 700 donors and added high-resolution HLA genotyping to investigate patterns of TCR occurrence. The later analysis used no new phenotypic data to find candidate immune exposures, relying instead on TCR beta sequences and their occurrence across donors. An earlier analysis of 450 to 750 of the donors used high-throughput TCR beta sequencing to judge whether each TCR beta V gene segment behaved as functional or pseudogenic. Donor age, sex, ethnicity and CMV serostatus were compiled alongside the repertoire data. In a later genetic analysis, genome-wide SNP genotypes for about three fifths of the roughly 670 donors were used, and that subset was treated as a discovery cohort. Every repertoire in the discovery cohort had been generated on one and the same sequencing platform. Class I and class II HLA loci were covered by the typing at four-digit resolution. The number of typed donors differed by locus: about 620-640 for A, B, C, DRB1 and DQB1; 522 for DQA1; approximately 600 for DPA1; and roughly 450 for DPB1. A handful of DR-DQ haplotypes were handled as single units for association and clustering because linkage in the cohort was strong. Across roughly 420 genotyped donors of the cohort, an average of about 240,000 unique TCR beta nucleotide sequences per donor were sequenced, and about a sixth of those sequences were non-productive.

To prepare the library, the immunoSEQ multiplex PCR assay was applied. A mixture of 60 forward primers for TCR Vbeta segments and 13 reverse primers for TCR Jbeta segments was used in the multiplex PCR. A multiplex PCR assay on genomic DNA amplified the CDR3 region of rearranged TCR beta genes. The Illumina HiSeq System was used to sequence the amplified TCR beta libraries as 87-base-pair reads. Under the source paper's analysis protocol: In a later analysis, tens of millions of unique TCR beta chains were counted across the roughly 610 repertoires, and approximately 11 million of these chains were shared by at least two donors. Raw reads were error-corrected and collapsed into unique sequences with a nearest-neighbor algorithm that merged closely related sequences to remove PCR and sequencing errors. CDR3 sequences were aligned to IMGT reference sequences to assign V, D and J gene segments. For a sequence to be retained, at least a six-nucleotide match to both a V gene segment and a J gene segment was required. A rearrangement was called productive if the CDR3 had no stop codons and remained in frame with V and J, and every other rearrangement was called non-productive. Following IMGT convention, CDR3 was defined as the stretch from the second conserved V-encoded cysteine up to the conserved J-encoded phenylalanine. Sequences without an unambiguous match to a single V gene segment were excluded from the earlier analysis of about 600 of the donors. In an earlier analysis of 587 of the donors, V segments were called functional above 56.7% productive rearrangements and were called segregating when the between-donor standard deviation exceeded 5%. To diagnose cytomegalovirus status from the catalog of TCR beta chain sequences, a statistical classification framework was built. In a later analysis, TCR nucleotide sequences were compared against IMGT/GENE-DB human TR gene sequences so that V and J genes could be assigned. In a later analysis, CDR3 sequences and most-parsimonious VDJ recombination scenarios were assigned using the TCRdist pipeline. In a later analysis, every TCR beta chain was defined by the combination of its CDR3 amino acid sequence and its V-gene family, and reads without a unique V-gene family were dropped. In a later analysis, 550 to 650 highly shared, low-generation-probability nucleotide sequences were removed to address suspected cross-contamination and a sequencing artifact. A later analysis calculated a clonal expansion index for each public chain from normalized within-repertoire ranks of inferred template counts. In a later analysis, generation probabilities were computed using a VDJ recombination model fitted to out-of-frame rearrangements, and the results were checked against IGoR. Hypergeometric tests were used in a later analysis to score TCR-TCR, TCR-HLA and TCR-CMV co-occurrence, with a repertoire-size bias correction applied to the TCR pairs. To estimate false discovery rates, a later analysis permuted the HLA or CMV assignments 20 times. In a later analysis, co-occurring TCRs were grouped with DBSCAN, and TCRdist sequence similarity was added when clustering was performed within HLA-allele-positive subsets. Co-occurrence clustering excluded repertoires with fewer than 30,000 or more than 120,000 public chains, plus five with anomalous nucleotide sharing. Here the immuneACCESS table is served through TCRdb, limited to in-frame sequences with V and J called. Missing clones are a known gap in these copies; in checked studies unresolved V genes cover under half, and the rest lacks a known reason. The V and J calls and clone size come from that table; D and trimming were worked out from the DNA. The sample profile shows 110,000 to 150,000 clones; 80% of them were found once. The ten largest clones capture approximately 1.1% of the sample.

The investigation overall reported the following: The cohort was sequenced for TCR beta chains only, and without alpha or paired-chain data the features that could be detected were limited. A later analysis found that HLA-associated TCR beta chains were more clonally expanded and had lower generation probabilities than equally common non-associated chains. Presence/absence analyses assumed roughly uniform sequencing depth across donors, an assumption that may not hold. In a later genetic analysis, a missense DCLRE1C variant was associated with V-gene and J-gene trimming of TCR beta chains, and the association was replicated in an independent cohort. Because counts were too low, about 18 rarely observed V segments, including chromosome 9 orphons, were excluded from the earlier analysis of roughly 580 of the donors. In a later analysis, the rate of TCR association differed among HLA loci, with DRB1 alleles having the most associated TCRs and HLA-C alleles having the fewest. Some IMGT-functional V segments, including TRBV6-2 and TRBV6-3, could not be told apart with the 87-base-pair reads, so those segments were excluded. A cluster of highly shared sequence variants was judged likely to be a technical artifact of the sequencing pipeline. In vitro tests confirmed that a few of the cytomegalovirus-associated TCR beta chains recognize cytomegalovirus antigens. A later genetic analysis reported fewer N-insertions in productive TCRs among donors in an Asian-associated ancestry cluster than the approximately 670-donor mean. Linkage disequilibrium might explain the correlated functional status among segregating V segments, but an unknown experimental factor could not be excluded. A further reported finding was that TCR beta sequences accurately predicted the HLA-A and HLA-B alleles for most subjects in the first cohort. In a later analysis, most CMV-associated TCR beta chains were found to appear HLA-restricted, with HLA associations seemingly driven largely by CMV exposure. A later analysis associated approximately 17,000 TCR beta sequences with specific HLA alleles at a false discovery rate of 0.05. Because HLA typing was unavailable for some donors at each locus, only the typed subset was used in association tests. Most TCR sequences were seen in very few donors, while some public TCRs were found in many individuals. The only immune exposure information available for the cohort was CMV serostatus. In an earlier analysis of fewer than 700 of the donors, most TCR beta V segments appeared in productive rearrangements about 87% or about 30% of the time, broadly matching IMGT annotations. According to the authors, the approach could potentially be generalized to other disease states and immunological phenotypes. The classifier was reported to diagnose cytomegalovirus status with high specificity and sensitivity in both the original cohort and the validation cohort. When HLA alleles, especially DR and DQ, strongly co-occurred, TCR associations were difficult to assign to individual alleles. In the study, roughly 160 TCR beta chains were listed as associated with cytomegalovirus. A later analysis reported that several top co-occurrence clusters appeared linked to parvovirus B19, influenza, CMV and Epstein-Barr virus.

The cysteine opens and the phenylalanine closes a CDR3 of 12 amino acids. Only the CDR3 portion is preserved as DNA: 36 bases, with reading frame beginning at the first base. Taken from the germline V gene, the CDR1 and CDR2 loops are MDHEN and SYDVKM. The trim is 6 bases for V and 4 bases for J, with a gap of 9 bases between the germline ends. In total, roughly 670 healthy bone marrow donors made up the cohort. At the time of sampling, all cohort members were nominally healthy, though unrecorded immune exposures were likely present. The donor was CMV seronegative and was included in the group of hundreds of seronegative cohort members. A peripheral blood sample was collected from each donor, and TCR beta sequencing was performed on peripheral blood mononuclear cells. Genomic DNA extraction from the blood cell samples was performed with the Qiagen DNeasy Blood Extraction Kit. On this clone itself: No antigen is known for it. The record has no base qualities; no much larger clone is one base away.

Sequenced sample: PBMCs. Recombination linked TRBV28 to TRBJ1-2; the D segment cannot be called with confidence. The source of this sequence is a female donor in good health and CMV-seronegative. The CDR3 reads CASRRVSYGYTF. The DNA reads TGTGCCAGCAGGAGGGTTTCCTATGGCTACACCTTC.